This entry lists 9 T cell receptor beta chains sequenced from one sample in a study of T cells in Graves' hyperthyroidism and ophthalmopathy. RNA transcripts served as the template for amplifying TCR beta CDR3 regions. The primer set for the first-round RT-PCR of the TCR CDR3 was HTBI. MiXCR was run by TCRdb on the multiplex PCR reads, yielding one entry per CDR3 protein. The sample lists about 540,000 distinct CDR3 sequences; about 43% were seen once. Input material: peripheral blood or thyroid tissue (not recorded which). These receptors originate from a woman between 18 and 29 years old with Graves' hyperthyroidism.

The V call is TRBV25-1, the J call TRBJ2-7, with 7 positions matching TRBD1. Per germline, CDR1 MGHDK and CDR2 SYGVNS. V shed 6 bases and J 3 bases; nucleotides not matched to a gene: 8. This CDR3 is 14 amino acids long. The CDR3 DNA follows: TGTGCCAGCAGCTGCACAGGGGCGGTCTACGAGCAGTACTTC. Encoded protein: CASSCTGAVYEQYF.

There are a few counts of this clonotype. A read error may be the cause here, since a much bigger clone is one base away. The chain joins TRBV9 to TRBJ2-7; 9 bases match TRBD2. Germline lookup yields CDR1 SGDLS and CDR2 YYNGEE. CDR3 length: 14 amino acids. Trimming cost V 3 bases and J 4 bases; bases outside gene matches: 5. The CDR3 here is CASSAGLAQYEQYF. The DNA for the CDR3 is TGTGCCAGCAGCGCTGGACTAGCGCAGTACGAGCAGTACTTC.

This chain uses TRBV29-1 with TRBJ1-1, with 7 bases that match TRBD1. The CDR3 has 14 residues. Per germline, CDR1 SQVTM and CDR2 ANQGSEA. V dropped 8 bases and J dropped 1; count of bases not matched to a gene: 10. In DNA form, the CDR3 reads TGCAGCTCAGGCCGGGACAGCTCGAACACTGAAGCTTTCTTT. It translates to CSSGRDSSNTEAFF. Complete variable domain (other parts from reference TRBV29-1 and TRBJ1-1): SAVISQKPSRDICQRGTSLTIQCQVDSQVTMMFWYRQQPGQSLTLIATANQGSEATYESGFVIDKFPISRPNLTFSTLTVSNMSPEDSSIYLCSSGRDSSNTEAFFGQGTRLTVV.

This clonotype was recorded at least ten times. The rearrangement links TRBV12-3 or TRBV12-4 to TRBJ1-5, with 8 nucleotides matching TRBD1. Trimming removed 7 bases from V and 3 bases from J; junction bases left unmatched: 11. CDR3 length equals 16 residues. In DNA, the CDR3 is TGTGCCAGCACTAGGGCGGGACAGGCCCCCAATCAGCCCCAGCATTTT. Amino acid sequence: CASTRAGQAPNQPQHF.

This clonotype was detected many times. This rearrangement joins TRBV15 to TRBJ2-7; the match to TRBD1 covers 8 bases. Germline V gene lookup returns CDR1 LNHNV and CDR2 YYDKDF (reference sequence). The CDR3 totals 14 residues. Trimming cost V 3 bases and J 1 base; bases outside gene matches: 2. This chain's CDR3 is CATSSRTGSYEQYF. The DNA of the CDR3 is TGTGCCACCAGCAGCCGGACAGGGTCCTACGAGCAGTACTTC.

This clonotype is a singleton in its sample. The gene calls are TRBV7-2 and TRBJ2-3, with 8 nucleotides matching TRBD1. The V gene's germline CDR1 is SGHTA and CDR2 FQGNSA. J gave up 6 bases and V 5 bases, and 7 bases lay outside the gene matches. This CDR3 comprises 14 residues. CDR3 DNA sequence: TGTGCCAGCAGCCCACAGACAGGGGTTGATACGCAGTATTTT. It encodes CASSPQTGVDTQYF.

This clonotype was seen many times. The rearrangement uses TRBV5-5 and TRBJ1-5, with D unclear. Per germline, CDR1 SGHKS and CDR2 YYEKEE (reference sequence). Trimming cost V 1 base and J 4 bases, with 12 bases left between them. The CDR3 is 15 residues long. CDR3 coding DNA: TGTGCCAGCAGCTTGTATTCAGGTCCGAATCAGCCCCAGCATTTT. Translating gives CASSLYSGPNQPQHF.

CDR3 DNA sequence: TGCAGCGTTGAAGGGGACAGGGAGGGCTACACCTTC. Its protein product is CSVEGDREGYTF. J is TRBJ1-2 and V is TRBV29-1; 9 bases match TRBD1. The ends lost 1 base at V and 8 bases at J; junction bases unmatched: 2. CDR1 and CDR2 (germline): SQVTM, ANQGSEA. This CDR3 region has 12 residues.

The chain uses TRBV20-1 and TRBJ1-2; no clear D. Trimming took off 3 bases at V and 12 bases at J, with 11 bases between the two ends. CDR1 is DFQATT and CDR2 is SNEGSKA in the germline V gene (reference sequence). The CDR3 is 10 residues long. The CDR3 region has the DNA TGCAGTGCTAGCGGACTAGCGGACACCTTC. The encoded protein is CSASGLADTF.